This T cell receptor (beta chain) was profiled in a study of blood T cell repertoires in COVID-19. Original analysis: Amplification with reference gene primers provided the estimates of nucleated cell counts. Clones were read by immunoSEQ multiplex PCR, and TCRdb kept only the in-frame ones, dropping some. V, J and clone size are taken as reported in that table, and D and trimming were inferred from the DNA itself. The sample has 200,000 or so clones, about 80% seen once. V trimming: 5 bases; J trimming: 3 bases; junction bases outside the gene matches: 10. The germline gives CDR1 LNHDA, CDR2 SQIVND (reference sequence). CDR3 length: 17 amino acids. This clone was seen more than once but under ten times.

Sequencing input: PBMCs or T cells enriched from blood (not recorded which). This sequence originates from a man aged 35 to 55 who had recovered from COVID-19. The chain is built from TRBV19 and TRBJ2-5, with 12 bases aligning to TRBD2. This chain's CDR3 is CASSPGLAGNQKETQYF. The CDR3 DNA follows: TGTGCCAGTAGTCCCGGACTAGCGGGGAACCAAAAAGAGACCCAGTACTTC.